The 14 T cell receptor beta chains listed next were all sequenced from one sample in a study of identifying expanded T cells in peripheral blood. This table comes from immunoSEQ multiplex PCR, and its TCRdb copy is limited to in-frame clones, with some not included. The sample includes around 120,000 clones, about four fifths of them seen just once. Sequencing used blood. The receptors were gathered from a person aged 18 to 75 in good health.

The V call is TRBV7-2, the J call TRBJ2-7; tentative D call: TRBD1 (5 bases). V was pared by 3 bases and J by 3 bases, with 18 bases between. The germline gives CDR1 SGHTA, CDR2 FQGNSA. This CDR3 region has 16 residues. The CDR3 region has the DNA TGTGCCAGCAGCTTTCAAGGGGCCGGCCCCCTCTACGAGCAGTACTTC. Translation: CASSFQGAGPLYEQYF.

This chain joins TRBV27 and TRBJ1-1; D not certain. The CDR3 runs 14 residues. V gave up 3 bases and J gave up 5 bases, with 13 bases separating them. CDR1 and CDR2 (germline): MNHEY, SMNVEV (reference sequence). This CDR3 reads CASSFSDLGTEAFF. The CDR3, as DNA: TGTGCCAGCAGTTTTTCGGATTTAGGTACTGAAGCTTTCTTT.

The chain has TRBV7-6 and TRBJ2-7, with TRBD2 as a possible D gene (7 bases). Trimming stripped 0 bases from V and 3 bases from J, with 12 bases between. Germline loops: CDR1 SGHVS, CDR2 FNYEAQ. The CDR3 has 15 residues. CDR3 region: CASSLAAGAGYEQYF. CDR3 DNA sequence: TGTGCCAGCAGCTTAGCGGCGGGGGCGGGCTACGAGCAGTACTTC.

The chain combines TRBV25-1 with TRBJ1-4; maybe TRBD1 (6 bases). Per germline, CDR1 MGHDK and CDR2 SYGVNS. The germline V and J ends were trimmed by 3 bases and 7 bases, with 18 bases remaining between them. The CDR3 consists of 16 residues. This CDR3 is CASSEPGRGLSEKLFF. The CDR3 nucleotides are TGTGCCAGCAGTGAGCCGGGTCGGGGGCTAAGTGAAAAACTGTTTTTT.

The V and J genes are TRBV10-3 and TRBJ2-7, with D uncertain. The CDR3 loop spans 12 amino acids. Looked up from germline, CDR1 is ENHRY and CDR2 is SYGVKD. Between the trimmed V and J ends, which lost 2 bases and 3 bases, there was a span of 5 bases. CDR3 sequence: CAISENGYEQYF. The CDR3 region has the DNA TGTGCCATCAGTGAGAACGGCTACGAGCAGTACTTC.

The chain links TRBV5-3 to TRBJ1-4, with a tentative D call TRBD1 (5 bases). TRBV5-3 is marked as an open reading frame, function uncertain. CDR3 size: 14 residues. Trimming cost V 6 bases and J 10 bases, with 19 bases left between them. CDR3 in amino acids: CARKCEEPRGKLFF. CDR3 nucleotide sequence: TGTGCCAGAAAGTGTGAGGAACCGAGGGGAAAACTGTTTTTT.

The chain carries TRBV2 and TRBJ2-3, with TRBD2 as a possible D gene (6 bases). The V gene lost 8 bases and the J gene lost 4 bases, with 16 bases spanning the gap. This CDR3 spans 14 amino acids. Per germline, CDR1 SNHLY and CDR2 FYNNEI. The CDR3 here is CASRRRGGADTQYF. The CDR3 DNA follows: TGTGCCAGCCGGCGGCGAGGAGGGGCAGATACGCAGTATTTT.

This chain links TRBV6-1 with TRBJ2-7, with TRBD2 matching 7 bases. V shed 3 bases and J 0 bases; nucleotides not matched to a gene: 8. Germline V gene data show CDR1 as MNHNS and CDR2 as SASEGT. The CDR3 extends over 16 amino acids. The CDR3 spells CASSDFLAVSSYEQYF. Here the CDR3 DNA reads TGTGCCAGCAGTGACTTTCTAGCGGTTAGCTCCTACGAGCAGTACTTC.

This chain uses TRBV15 with TRBJ1-1; 7 bases are a match to TRBD1. The CDR3 spans 15 residues. Germline CDR1 and CDR2: LNHNV and YYDKDF (reference sequence). V lost 3 bases, J lost 3 bases, and 7 bases stayed unmatched. The DNA of the CDR3 is TGTGCCACCAGCAGCCCACGGACAGGAGACACTGAAGCTTTCTTT. Translation gives CATSSPRTGDTEAFF.

This clone was recorded a few times. This sequence joins TRBV4-1 and TRBJ2-7; the D is unclear. V lost 4 bases and J lost 7, with 14 bases in between. Germline assignment: CDR1 MGHRA and CDR2 YSYEKL. The CDR3 runs 13 residues. The CDR3 sequence: CASSPEPNNEQYF. The CDR3 nucleotides read TGCGCCAGCAGCCCTGAGCCCAACAATGAGCAGTACTTC.

The gene calls are TRBV7-2 and TRBJ2-7; D remains unclear. The germline V and J ends were trimmed by 4 bases and 0 bases, with 13 bases remaining between them. The germline V gene encodes CDR1 SGHTA and CDR2 FQGNSA. The CDR3 extends over 15 amino acids. The CDR3 loop is CASSSQGIISYEQYF. CDR3 in DNA: TGTGCCAGCAGCTCTCAAGGAATAATCTCCTACGAGCAGTACTTC.

CDR3 sequence (DNA): TGTGCCAGCTCAGCTTATGGGACAGGGGTGTCGCCAACTAATGAAAAACTGTTTTTT. Residues: CASSAYGTGVSPTNEKLFF. The J gene is TRBJ1-4, the V gene TRBV18, with 10 bases that match TRBD1. The V gene's germline CDR1 is KGHSH and CDR2 LQKENI. V dropped 5 bases and J dropped 0; count of bases not matched to a gene: 12. The CDR3 loop spans 19 amino acids.

The chain is built from TRBV2 and TRBJ2-3; 8 bases fit TRBD1. This CDR3 region has 15 residues. Looked up from germline, CDR1 is SNHLY and CDR2 is FYNNEI. Trimming at V came to 5 bases and at J to 6 bases, leaving 10 bases not matched to a gene. The CDR3 spells CASSQGTGGRDTQYF. CDR3 DNA: TGTGCCAGCAGTCAAGGGACAGGAGGCAGGGATACGCAGTATTTT.

This chain connects TRBV9 to TRBJ1-1, with D hard to call. Germline assignment: CDR1 SGDLS and CDR2 YYNGEE. V dropped 4 bases and J dropped 3 bases, with 16 bases sitting between them. This CDR3 spans 15 amino acids. CDR3 residues: CASSPDSARDTEAFF. The CDR3 DNA is TGTGCCAGCAGCCCAGATTCGGCTCGGGACACTGAAGCTTTCTTT.